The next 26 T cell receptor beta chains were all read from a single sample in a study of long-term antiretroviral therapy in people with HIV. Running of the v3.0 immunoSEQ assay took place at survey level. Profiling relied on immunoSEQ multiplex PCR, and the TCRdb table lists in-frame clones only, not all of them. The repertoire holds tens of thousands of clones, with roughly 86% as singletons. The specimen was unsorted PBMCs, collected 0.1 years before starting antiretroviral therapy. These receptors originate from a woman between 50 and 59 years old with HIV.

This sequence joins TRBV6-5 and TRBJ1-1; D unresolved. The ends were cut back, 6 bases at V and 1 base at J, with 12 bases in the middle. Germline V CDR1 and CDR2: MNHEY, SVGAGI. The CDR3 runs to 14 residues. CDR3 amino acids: CASRKGQANTEAFF. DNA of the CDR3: TGTGCCAGCAGGAAGGGTCAGGCGAACACTGAAGCTTTCTTT.

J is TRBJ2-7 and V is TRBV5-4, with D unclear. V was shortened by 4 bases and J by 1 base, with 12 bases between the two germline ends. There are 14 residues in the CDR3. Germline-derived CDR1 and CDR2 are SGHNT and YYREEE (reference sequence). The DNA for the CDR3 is TGTGCCAGCAGCAGAGATAAGAGATCCTACGAGCAGTACTTC. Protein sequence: CASSRDKRSYEQYF.

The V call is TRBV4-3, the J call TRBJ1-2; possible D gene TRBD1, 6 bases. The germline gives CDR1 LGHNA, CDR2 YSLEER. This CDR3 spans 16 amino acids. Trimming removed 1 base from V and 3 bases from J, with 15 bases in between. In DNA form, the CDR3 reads TGCGCCAGCAGCCAAGGAGGACAGTCGCATGACTATGGCTACACCTTC. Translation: CASSQGGQSHDYGYTF.

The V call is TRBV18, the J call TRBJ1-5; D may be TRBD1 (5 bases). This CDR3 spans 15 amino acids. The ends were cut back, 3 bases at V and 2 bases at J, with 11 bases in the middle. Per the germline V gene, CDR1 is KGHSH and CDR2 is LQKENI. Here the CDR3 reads CASSPTGGRNQPQHF. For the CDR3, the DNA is TGTGCCAGCTCACCTACGGGGGGTCGCAATCAGCCCCAGCATTTT. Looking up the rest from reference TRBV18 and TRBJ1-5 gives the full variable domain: NAGVMQNPRHLVRRRGQEARLRCSPMKGHSHVYWYRQLPEEGLKFMVYLQKENIIDESGMPKERFSAEFPKEGPSILRIQQVVRGDSAAYFCASSPTGGRNQPQHFGDGTRLSIL.

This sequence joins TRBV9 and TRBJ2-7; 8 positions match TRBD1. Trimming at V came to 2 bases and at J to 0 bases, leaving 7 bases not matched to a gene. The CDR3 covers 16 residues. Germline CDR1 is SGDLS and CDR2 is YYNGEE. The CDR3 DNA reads TGTGCCAGCAGCGTGGCCGGGACAGGATTCTCCTACGAGCAGTACTTC. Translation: CASSVAGTGFSYEQYF.

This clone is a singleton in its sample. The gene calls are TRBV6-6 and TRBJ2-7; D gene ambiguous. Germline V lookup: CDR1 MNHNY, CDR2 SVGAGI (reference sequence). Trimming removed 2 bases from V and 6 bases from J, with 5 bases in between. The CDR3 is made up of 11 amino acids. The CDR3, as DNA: TGTGCCAGCAGTTACGGCGGCGAGCAGTACTTC. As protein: CASSYGGEQYF.

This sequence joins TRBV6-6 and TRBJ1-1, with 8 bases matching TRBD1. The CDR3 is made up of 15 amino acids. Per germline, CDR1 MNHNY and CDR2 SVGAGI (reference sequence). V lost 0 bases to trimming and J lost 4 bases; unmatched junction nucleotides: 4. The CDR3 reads CASSYSGQGGTEAFF. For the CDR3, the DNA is TGTGCCAGCAGTTACTCAGGACAGGGTGGCACTGAAGCTTTCTTT.

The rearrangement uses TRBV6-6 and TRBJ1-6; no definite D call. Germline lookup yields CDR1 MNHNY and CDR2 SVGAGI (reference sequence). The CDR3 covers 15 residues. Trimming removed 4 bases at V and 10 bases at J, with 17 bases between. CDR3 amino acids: CASSSLSRAGSPLHF. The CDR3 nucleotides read TGTGCCAGCAGTTCGCTGTCCCGCGCAGGATCACCCCTCCACTTT.

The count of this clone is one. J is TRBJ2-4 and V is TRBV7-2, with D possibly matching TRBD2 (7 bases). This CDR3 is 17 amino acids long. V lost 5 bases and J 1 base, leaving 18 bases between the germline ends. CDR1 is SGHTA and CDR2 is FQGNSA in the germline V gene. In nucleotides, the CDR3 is TGTGCCAGCAGCCGAGAGGGGGGGGCCGGGGCCAAAAACATTCAGTACTTC. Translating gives CASSREGGAGAKNIQYF.

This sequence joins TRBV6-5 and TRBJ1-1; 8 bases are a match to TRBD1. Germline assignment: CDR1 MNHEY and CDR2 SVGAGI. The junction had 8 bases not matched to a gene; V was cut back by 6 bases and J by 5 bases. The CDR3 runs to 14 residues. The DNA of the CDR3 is TGTGCCAGCAGCACCGGACAGGGTGGTACTGAAGCTTTCTTT. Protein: CASSTGQGGTEAFF.

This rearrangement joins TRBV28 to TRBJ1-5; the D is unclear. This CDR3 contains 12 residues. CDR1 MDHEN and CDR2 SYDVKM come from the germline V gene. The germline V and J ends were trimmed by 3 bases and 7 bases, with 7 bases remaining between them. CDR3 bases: TGTGCCAGCAGTTTGTTTGCCCAGCCCCAGCATTTT. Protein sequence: CASSLFAQPQHF.

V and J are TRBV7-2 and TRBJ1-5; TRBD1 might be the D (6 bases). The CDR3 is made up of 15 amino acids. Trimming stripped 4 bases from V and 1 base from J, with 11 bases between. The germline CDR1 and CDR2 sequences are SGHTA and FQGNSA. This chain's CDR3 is CASSSRRGSNQPQHF. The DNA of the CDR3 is TGTGCCAGCAGCTCCCGGAGGGGGAGCAATCAGCCCCAGCATTTT.

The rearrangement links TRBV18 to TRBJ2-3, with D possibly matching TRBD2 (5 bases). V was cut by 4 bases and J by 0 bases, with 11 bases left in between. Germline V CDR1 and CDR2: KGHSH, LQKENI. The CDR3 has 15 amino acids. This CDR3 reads CASSLILESTDTQYF. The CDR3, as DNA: TGTGCCAGCTCACTCATACTAGAGAGCACAGATACGCAGTATTTT.

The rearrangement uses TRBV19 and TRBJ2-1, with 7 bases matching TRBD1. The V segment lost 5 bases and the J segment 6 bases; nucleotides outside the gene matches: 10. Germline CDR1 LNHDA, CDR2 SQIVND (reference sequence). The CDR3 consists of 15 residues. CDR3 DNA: TGTGCCAGTAGTTTCCTAGGGGGCCCGAGCAATGAGCAGTTCTTC. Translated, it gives CASSFLGGPSNEQFF. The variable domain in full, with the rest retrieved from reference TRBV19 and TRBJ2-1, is DGGITQSPKYLFRKEGQNVTLSCEQNLNHDAMYWYRQDPGQGLRLIYYSQIVNDFQKGDIAEGYSVSREKKESFPLTVTSAQKNPTAFYLCASSFLGGPSNEQFFGPGTRLTVL.

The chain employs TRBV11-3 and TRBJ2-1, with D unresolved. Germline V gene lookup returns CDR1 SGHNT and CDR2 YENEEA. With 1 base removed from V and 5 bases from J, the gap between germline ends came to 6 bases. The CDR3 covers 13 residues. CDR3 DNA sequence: TGTGCCAGCAGCTTAGGCCCCAACAATGAGCAGTTCTTC. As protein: CASSLGPNNEQFF.

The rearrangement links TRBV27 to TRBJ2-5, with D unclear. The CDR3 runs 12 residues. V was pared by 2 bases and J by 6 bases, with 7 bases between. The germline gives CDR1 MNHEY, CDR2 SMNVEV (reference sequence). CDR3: CASSLNWQTQYF. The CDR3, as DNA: TGTGCCAGCAGTTTAAACTGGCAGACCCAGTACTTC.

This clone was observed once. CDR3 nucleotides: TGCAGCGTTGGATTAGGCCCAACTAATGAAAAACTGTTTTTT. Residues: CSVGLGPTNEKLFF. The chain uses TRBV29-1 and TRBJ1-4; no reliable D call. Germline V gives CDR1 SQVTM, CDR2 ANQGSEA. The CDR3 is made up of 14 amino acids. Deletions cut 4 bases from V and 0 bases from J, with 9 bases between.

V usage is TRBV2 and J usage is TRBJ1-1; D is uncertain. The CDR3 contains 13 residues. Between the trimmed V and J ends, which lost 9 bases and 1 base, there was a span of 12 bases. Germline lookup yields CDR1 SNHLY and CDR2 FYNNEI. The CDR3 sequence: CASLRRENTEAFF. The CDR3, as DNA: TGTGCCAGTCTAAGAAGGGAGAACACTGAAGCTTTCTTT.

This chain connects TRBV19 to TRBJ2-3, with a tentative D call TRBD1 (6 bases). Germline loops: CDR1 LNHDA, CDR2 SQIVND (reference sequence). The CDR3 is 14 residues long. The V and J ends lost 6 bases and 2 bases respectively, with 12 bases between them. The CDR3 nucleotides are TGTGCCAGTAGGATGGGGGACATCACAGATACGCAGTATTTT. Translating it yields CASRMGDITDTQYF.

CDR3 sequence reads: CASSATFGTGRSEQYF. The CDR3 DNA is TGTGCCAGCAGCGCGACTTTCGGGACAGGGAGGTCCGAGCAGTACTTC. The chain uses TRBV9 and TRBJ2-7; 9 nucleotides match TRBD1. Germline CDR1 and CDR2: SGDLS and YYNGEE. The CDR3 loop spans 16 amino acids. The V gene end was trimmed by 3 bases and the J gene end by 6 bases; junction bases not matched to a gene: 13.

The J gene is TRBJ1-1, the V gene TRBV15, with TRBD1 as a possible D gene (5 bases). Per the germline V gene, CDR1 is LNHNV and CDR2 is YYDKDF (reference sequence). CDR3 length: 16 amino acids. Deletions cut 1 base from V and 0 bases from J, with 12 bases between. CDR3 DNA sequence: TGTGCCACCAGCAGAGCAATATGGGGGTTGAACACTGAAGCTTTCTTT. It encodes CATSRAIWGLNTEAFF.

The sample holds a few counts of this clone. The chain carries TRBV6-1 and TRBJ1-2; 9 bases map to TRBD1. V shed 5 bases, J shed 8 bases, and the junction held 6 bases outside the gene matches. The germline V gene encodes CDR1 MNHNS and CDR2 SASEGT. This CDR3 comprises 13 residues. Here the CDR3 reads CASSPETGGGYTF. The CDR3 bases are TGTGCCAGCAGTCCTGAGACAGGGGGAGGCTACACCTTC.

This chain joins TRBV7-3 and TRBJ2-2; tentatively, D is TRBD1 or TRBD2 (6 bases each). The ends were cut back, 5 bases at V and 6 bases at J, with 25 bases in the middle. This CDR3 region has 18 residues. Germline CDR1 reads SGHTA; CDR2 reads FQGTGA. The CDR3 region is CASSAGGFGRGGPGELFF. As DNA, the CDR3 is TGTGCCAGCAGCGCCGGCGGTTTCGGCAGGGGAGGCCCCGGGGAGCTGTTTTTT.

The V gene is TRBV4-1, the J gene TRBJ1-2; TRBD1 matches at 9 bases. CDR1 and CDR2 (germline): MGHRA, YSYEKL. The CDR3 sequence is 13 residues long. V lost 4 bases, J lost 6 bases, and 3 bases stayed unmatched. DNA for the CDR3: TGCGCCAGCAGCCCGAGGACAGGGGATGGCTACACCTTC. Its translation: CASSPRTGDGYTF.

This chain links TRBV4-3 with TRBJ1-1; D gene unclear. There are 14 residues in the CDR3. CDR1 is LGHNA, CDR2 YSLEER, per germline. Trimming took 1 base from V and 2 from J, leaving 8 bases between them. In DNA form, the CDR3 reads TGCGCCAGCAGCCAAGTTTGGGGAAACACTGAAGCTTTCTTT. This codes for CASSQVWGNTEAFF.

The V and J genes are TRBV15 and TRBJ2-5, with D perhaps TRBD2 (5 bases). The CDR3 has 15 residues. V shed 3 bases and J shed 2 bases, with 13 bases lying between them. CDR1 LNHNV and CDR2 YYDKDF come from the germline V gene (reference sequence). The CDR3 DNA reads TGTGCCACCAGCAGGGGAGAACTAGGGCAAGAGACCCAGTACTTC. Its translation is CATSRGELGQETQYF.